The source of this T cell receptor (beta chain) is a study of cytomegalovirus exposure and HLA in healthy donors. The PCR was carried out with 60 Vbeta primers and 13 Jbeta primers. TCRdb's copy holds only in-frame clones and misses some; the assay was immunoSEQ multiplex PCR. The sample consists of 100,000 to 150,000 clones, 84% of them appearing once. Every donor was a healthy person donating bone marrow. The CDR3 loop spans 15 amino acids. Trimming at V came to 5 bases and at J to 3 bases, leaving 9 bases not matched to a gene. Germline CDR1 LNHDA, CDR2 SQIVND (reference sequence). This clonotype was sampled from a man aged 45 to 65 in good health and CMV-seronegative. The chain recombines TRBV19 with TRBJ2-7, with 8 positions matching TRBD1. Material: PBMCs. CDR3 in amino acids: CASSPWTGSLYEQYF. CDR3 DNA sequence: TGTGCCAGTAGTCCGTGGACAGGGTCCCTCTACGAGCAGTACTTC.